Below, one TCR beta chain is given with its context. This sample was taken from a study of glioma-infiltrating T cells. The ends lost 3 bases at V and 9 bases at J; junction bases unmatched: 7. Germline lookup yields CDR1 SGDLS and CDR2 YYNGEE. The CDR3 spans 15 residues. Using RNA template, CDR3s of TCR alpha and beta were amplified with iRepertoire arm-PCR. TCRdb re-analysed the multiplex PCR reads in MiXCR, keeping a single row per CDR3 protein. The sample lists tens of thousands of distinct CDR3 sequences; roughly 40% were seen once. Sequencing was done on a sample of glioma tissue, nonneoplastic brain tissue, or PBMCs (not recorded which). The J gene is TRBJ2-1, the V gene TRBV9; 12 nucleotides line up with TRBD1. The clonotype comes from a human donor with low-grade glioma or glioblastoma, undergoing nonglioma brain surgery, or in good health (not recorded which). The CDR3 DNA is TGTGCCAGCAGCGAGGGACAGGGGGCGCGTGGTGAGCAGTTCTTC. The encoded protein is CASSEGQGARGEQFF.